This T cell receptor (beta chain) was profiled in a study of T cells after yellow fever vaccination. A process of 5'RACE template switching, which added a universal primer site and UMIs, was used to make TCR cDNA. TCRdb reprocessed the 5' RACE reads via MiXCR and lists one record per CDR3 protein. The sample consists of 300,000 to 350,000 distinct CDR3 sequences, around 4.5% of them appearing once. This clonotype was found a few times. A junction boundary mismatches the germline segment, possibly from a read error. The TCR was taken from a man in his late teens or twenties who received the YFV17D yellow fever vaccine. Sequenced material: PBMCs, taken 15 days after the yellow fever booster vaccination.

Here the CDR3 reads CASSLSLASVQYF. The CDR3, as DNA: TGTGCTAGCAGCTTATCCCTAGCTAGTGTGCAGTATTTT. The chain carries TRBV7-7 and TRBJ2-3, with D possibly being TRBD2 (5 bases). Germline lookup yields CDR1 SSHAT and CDR2 FNYEAQ (reference sequence). The CDR3 extends over 13 amino acids.